This T cell receptor (beta chain) was identified in a study of cytomegalovirus exposure and HLA in healthy donors. The count of this clone is one. Use of 60 Vbeta and 13 Jbeta primers characterized the PCR. The method was immunoSEQ multiplex PCR; TCRdb's version includes in-frame clones alone and lacks a portion of them. Of some 150,000 clones listed, under 85% are singletons. Source material: PBMCs. The sequence was obtained from a female donor in good health and CMV-seronegative.

The chain's CDR3 is CASRMDRASNQPQHF. CDR3 DNA sequence: TGTGCCAGCAGAATGGACAGGGCGAGCAATCAGCCCCAGCATTTT. The chain joins TRBV2 to TRBJ1-5; TRBD1 matches at 8 bases. The V gene end was trimmed by 6 bases and the J gene end by 1 base; junction bases not matched to a gene: 5. CDR1 SNHLY and CDR2 FYNNEI come from the germline V gene. The CDR3 is made up of 15 amino acids.